This T cell receptor beta chain was found in a study of blood T cell repertoires in COVID-19. Study-wide background: The United States, Italy and Spain supplied acute and convalescent COVID-19 samples. T cells, B-cell-depleted T cells, or PBMCs supplied cDNA or gDNA.

As originally analysed: Reference gene primer amplification gave nucleated cell count estimates. Clones were read by immunoSEQ multiplex PCR, and TCRdb kept only the in-frame ones, dropping some. The D gene and trimming were derived from the DNA, and the V and J assignments and clone size from that table. The data show 250,000 or so clones, 89% seen once. Trimming removed 7 bases from V and 6 bases from J; junction bases left unmatched: 3. Germline loops: CDR1 SNHLY, CDR2 FYNNEI. The CDR3 length is 13 residues. The receptor comes from a woman aged 40-49 years who had recovered from COVID-19. J is TRBJ2-2 and V is TRBV2; 9 positions agree with TRBD2. The sequenced sample was peripheral blood. The CDR3 region is CASKLAGAGELFF. Written as DNA, the CDR3 is TGTGCCAGCAAACTAGCGGGTGCCGGGGAGCTGTTTTTT.